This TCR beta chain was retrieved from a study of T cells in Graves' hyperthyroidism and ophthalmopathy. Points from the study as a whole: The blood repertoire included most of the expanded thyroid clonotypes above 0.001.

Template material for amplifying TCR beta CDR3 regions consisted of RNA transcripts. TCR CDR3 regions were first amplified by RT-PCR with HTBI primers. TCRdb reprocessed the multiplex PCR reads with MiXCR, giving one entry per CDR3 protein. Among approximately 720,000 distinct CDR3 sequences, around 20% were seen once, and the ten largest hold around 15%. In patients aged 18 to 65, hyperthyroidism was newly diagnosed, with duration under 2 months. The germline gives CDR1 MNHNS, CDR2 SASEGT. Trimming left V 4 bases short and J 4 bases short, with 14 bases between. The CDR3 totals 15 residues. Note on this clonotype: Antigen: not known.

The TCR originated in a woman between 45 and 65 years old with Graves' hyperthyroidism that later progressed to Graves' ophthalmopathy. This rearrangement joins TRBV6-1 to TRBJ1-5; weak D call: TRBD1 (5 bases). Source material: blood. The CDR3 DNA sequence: TGTGCCAGCAGTGTGGCCGGGGGAAGGAATCAGCCCCAGCATTTT. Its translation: CASSVAGGRNQPQHF.